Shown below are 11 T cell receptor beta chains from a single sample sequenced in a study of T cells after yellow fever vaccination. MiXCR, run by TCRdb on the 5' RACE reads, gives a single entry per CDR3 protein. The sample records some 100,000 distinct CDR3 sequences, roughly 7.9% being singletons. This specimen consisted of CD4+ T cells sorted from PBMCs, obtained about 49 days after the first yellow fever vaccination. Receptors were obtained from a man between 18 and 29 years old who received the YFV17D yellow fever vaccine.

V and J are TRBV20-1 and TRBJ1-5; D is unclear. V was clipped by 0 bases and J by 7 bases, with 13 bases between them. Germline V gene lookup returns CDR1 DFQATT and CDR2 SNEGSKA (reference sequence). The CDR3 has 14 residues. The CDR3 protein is CSARDLREKQPQHF. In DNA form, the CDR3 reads TGCAGTGCTAGAGATTTAAGGGAGAAACAGCCCCAGCATTTT.

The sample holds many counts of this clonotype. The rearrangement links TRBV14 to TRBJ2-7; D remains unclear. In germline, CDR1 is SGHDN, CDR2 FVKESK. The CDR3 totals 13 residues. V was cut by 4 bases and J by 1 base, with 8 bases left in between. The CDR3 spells CASSRGRSYEQYV. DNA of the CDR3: TGTGCCAGCAGCCGTGGCAGATCCTACGAGCAGTACGTC.

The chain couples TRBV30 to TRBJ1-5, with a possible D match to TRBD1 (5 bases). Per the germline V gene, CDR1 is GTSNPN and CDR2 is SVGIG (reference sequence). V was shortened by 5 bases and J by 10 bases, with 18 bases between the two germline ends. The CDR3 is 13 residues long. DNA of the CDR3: TGTGCCTGGGGAGGGGCAGCTAATCTTCCCCAGCATTTT. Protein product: CAWGGAANLPQHF.

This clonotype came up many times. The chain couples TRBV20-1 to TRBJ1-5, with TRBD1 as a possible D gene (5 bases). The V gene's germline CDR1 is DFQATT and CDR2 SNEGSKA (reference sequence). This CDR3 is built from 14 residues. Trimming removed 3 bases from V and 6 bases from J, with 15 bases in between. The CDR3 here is CSASRQGDRQPQHF. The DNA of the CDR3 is TGCAGTGCTAGCCGGCAAGGGGATCGTCAGCCCCAGCATTTT.

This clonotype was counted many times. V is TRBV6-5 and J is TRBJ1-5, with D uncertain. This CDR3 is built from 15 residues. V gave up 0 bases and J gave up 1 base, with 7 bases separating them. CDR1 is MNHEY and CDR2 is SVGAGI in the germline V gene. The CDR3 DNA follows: TGTGCCAGCAGTTACTCTAGGGAAAGCAATCAGCCCCAGCATTTT. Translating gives CASSYSRESNQPQHF.

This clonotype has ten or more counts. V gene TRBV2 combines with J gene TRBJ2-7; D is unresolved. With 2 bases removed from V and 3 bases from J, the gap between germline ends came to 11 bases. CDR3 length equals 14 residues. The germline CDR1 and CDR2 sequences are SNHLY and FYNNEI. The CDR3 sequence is CASSETRQIYEQYV. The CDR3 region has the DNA TGTGCCAGCAGTGAAACGCGGCAGATCTACGAGCAGTACGTC.

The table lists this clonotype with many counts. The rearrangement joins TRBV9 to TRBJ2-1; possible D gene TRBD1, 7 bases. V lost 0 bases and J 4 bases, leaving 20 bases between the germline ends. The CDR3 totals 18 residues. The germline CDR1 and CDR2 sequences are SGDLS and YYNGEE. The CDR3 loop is CASSVDPEGGGEYNEQFF. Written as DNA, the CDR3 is TGTGCCAGCAGCGTAGATCCCGAAGGAGGGGGCGAATACAATGAGCAGTTCTTC.

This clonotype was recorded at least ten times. Written as DNA, the CDR3 is TGCGCCAGCAGCGGGACAGGGACTAGCTCTGGAAACACCATATATTTT. Translation: CASSGTGTSSGNTIYF. This rearrangement joins TRBV5-1 to TRBJ1-3, with TRBD1 identical over 9 bases. J lost 0 bases, V lost 4 bases, and 5 bases had no gene match. Germline loops: CDR1 SGHRS, CDR2 YFSETQ. The CDR3 loop spans 16 amino acids. Based on the CDR3 plus reference TRBV5-1 and TRBJ1-3, the full variable domain is KAGVTQTPRYLIKTRGQQVTLSCSPISGHRSVSWYQQTPGQGLQFLFEYFSETQRNKGNFPGRFSGRQFSNSRSEMNVSTLELGDSALYLCASSGTGTSSGNTIYFGEGSWLTVV.

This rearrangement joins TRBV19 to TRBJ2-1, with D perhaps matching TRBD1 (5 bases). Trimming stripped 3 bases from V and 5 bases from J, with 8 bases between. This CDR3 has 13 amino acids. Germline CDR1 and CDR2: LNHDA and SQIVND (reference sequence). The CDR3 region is CASSIRVNNEQFF. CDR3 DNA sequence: TGTGCCAGTAGTATCAGGGTTAACAATGAGCAGTTCTTC.

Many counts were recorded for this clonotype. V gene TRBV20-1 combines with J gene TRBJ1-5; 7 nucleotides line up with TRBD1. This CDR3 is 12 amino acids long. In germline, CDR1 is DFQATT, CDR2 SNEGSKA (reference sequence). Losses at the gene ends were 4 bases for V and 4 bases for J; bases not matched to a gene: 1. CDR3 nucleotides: TGCAGTGCTACCAGGGGGAATCAGCCCCAGCATTTT. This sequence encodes CSATRGNQPQHF.

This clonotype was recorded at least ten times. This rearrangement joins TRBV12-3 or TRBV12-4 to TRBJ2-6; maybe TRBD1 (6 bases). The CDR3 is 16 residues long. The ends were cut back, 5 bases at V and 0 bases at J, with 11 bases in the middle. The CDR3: CASSRDTNSGANVLTF. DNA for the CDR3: TGTGCCAGCAGTCGGGACACCAACTCTGGGGCCAACGTCCTGACTTTC.